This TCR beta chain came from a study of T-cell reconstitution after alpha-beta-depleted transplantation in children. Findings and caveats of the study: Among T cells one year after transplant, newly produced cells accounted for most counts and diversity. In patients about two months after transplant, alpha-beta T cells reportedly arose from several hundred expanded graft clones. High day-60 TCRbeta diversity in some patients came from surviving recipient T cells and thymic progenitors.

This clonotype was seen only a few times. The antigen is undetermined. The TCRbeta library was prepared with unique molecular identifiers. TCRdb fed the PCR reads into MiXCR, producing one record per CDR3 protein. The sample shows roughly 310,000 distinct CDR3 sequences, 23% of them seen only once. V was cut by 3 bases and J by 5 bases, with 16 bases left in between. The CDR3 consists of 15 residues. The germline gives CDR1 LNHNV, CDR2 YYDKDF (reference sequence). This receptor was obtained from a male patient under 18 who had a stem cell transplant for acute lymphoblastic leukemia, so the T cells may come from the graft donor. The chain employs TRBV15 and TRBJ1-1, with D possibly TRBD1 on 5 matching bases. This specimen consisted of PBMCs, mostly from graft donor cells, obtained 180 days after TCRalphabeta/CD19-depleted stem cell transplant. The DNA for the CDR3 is TGTGCCACCAGCAGGGTGCACAGGCAAGGGACTGAAGCTTTCTTT. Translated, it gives CATSRVHRQGTEAFF.